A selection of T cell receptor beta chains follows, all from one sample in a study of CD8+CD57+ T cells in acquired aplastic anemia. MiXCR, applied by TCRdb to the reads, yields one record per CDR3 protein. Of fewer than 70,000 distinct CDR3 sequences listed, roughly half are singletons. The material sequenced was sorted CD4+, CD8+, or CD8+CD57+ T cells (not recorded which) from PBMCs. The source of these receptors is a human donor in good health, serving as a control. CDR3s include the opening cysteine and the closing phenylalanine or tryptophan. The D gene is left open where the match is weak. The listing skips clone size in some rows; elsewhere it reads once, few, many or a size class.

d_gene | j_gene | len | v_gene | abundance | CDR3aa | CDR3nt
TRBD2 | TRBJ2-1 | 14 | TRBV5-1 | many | CASSLSRGGLEQFF | TGCGCCAGCAGCTTGTCTCGGGGGGGCCTTGAGCAGTTCTTC
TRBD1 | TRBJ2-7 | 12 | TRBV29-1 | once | CSVEAGGFEQYF | TGCAGCGTTGAGGCAGGGGGATTCGAGCAGTACTTC
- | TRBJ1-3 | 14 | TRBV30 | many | CAWADSDSGNTIYF | TGTGCCTGGGCTGACAGCGACTCTGGAAACACCATATATTTT
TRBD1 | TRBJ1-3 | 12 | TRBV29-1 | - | CSVGRGSNTIYF | TGCAGCGTGGGCAGGGGGAGCAACACCATATATTTT
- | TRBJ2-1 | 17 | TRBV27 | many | CASSLLVRRPNHNEQFF | TGTGCCAGCAGTTTATTGGTCAGGCGACCAAACCACAATGAGCAGTTCTTC
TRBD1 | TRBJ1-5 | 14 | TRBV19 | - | CASSTDRANQPQHF | TGTGCCAGTAGTACGGACAGGGCGAATCAGCCCCAGCATTTT
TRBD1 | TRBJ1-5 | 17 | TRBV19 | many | CASSIREGGQLNQPQHF | TGTGCCAGTAGTATAAGGGAGGGGGGACAGCTCAATCAGCCCCAGCATTTT
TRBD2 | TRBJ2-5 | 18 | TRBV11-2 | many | CASSLSLAGGLLQETQYF | TGTGCCAGCAGCTTATCACTAGCGGGGGGGCTCCTCCAAGAGACCCAGTACTTC
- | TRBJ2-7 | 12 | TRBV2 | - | CASSGTSYEQYF | TGTGCCAGCAGTGGGACATCCTACGAGCAGTACTTC
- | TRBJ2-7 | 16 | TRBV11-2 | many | CASSLGTDSRIDEQYF | TGTGCCAGCAGCTTAGGGACCGATTCGCGGATCGACGAGCAGTACTTC
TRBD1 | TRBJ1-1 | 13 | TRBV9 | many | CASSVEQGAEAFF | TGTGCCAGCAGCGTAGAACAGGGGGCTGAAGCTTTCTTT
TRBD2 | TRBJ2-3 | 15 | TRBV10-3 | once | CAINRGLEERDTQYF | TGTGCCATCAATAGGGGACTAGAAGAGCGAGATACGCAGTATTTT
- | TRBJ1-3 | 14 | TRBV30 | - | CAWSVGVPANTIYF | TGTGCCTGGAGTGTAGGGGTACCCGCGAACACCATATATTTT
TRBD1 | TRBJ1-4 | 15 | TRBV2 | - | CASSEAHQGVEKLFF | TGTGCCAGCAGTGAAGCGCACCAGGGGGTGGAAAAACTGTTTTTT
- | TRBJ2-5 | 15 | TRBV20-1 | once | CSARGEPVHQETQYF | TGCAGTGCTAGAGGTGAACCGGTACACCAAGAGACCCAGTACTTC
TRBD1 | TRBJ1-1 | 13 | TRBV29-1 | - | CSARQGRDTEAFF | TGCAGCGCACGACAGGGGAGGGATACTGAAGCTTTCTTT
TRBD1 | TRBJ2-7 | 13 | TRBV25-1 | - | CASSDYGTDEQYF | TGTGCCAGCAGTGACTACGGGACAGACGAGCAGTACTTC
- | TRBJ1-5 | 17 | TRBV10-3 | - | CAISEYEGGRGNQPQHF | TGTGCCATCAGTGAGTATGAGGGCGGCAGGGGCAATCAGCCCCAGCATTTT
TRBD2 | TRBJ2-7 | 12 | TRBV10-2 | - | CASRAGAYEQYF | TGCGCCAGCAGGGCGGGAGCCTACGAGCAGTACTTC
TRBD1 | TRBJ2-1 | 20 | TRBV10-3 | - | CAISSRGTDTAERVYNEQFF | TGTGCCATCAGTTCACGAGGGACAGACACAGCGGAAAGGGTCTACAATGAGCAGTTCTTC
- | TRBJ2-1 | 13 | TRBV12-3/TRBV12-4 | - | CASSSGVTYEQFF | TGTGCCAGCAGTTCGGGCGTAACCTACGAGCAGTTCTTC
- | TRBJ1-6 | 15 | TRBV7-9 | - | CASSFDKAYNSPLHF | TGTGCCAGCAGCTTCGACAAGGCTTATAATTCACCCCTCCACTTT
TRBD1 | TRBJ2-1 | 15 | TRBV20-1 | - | CSALGRDSSYNEQFF | TGCAGTGCTTTAGGCCGGGACAGCTCCTACAATGAGCAGTTCTTC
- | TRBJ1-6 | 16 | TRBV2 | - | CASRTEGGSYNSPLHF | TGTGCCAGCAGAACGGAAGGGGGCTCCTATAATTCACCCCTCCACTTT
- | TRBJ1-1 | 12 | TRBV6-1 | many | CASSAKQEEAFF | TGTGCCAGCAGTGCAAAACAGGAAGAAGCTTTCTTT
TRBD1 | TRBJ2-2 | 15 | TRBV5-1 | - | CASSQQGGNTGELFF | TGCGCCAGCAGTCAACAGGGGGGGAACACCGGGGAGCTGTTTTTT
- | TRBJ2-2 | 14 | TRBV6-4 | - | CASSYPGQPRELFF | TGTGCCAGCAGTTACCCCGGACAGCCTAGGGAGCTGTTTTTT
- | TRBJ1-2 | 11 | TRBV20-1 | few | CSATGSNGYTF | TGCAGTGCAACAGGGTCGAATGGCTACACCTTC
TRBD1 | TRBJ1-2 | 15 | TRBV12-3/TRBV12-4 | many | CASSFPRQGNYGYTF | TGTGCCAGCAGTTTCCCCCGACAGGGAAACTATGGCTACACCTTC
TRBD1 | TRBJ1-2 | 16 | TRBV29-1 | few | CSVLTPGGAGVGGYTF | TGCAGCGTCCTAACCCCAGGGGGCGCCGGAGTTGGGGGCTACACCTTC
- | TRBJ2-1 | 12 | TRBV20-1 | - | CSASGASGEQFF | TGCAGTGCTAGTGGGGCGTCGGGGGAGCAGTTCTTC
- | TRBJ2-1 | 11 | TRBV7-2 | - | CASSLRGEQFF | TGTGCCAGCAGCTTGAGGGGTGAGCAGTTCTTC
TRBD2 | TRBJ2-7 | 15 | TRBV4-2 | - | CASSQDSGGSYEQYF | TGTGCCAGCAGCCAAGATAGCGGGGGTTCCTACGAGCAGTACTTC
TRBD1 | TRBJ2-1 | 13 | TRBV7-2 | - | CASSGTGAEEQFF | TGTGCCAGCAGCGGAACAGGGGCTGAAGAGCAGTTCTTC
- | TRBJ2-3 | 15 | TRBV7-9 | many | CASSLEGTSTDTQYF | TGTGCCAGCAGCTTAGAAGGGACTAGCACAGATACGCAGTATTTT
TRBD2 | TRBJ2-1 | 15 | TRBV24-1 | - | CATSDTSGGRDEQFF | TGTGCCACCAGTGATACTAGCGGGGGTAGAGATGAGCAGTTCTTC
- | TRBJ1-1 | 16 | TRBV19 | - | CASSIVGRRARLEAFF | TGTGCCAGTAGTATAGTAGGCAGAAGGGCGAGACTTGAAGCTTTCTTT
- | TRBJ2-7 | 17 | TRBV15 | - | CATSREGGGGAPYEQYF | TGTGCCACCAGCAGAGAAGGGGGCGGCGGGGCTCCATACGAGCAGTACTTC
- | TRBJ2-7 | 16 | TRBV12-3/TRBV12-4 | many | CASSLVTDTLSYEQYF | TGTGCCAGCAGTTTAGTAACAGATACACTCTCCTACGAGCAGTACTTC
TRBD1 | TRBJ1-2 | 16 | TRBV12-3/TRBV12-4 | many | CASSLGGTGNHYGYTF | TGTGCCAGCAGTTTAGGTGGGACAGGGAATCACTATGGCTACACCTTC
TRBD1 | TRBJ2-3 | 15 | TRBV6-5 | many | CASSYGQGDTDTQYF | TGTGCCAGCAGTTACGGGCAGGGGGACACAGATACGCAGTATTTT
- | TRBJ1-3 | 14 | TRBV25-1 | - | CASSEPTAGNTIYF | TGTGCCAGCAGTGAACCCACGGCGGGAAACACCATATATTTT
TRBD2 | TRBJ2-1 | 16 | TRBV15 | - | CATSRDLGLAGDEQFF | TGTGCCACCAGCAGAGATCTTGGACTAGCGGGGGATGAGCAGTTCTTC
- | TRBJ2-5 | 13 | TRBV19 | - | CASRRGLGETQYF | TGTGCCAGTAGGAGGGGCCTCGGGGAGACCCAGTACTTC
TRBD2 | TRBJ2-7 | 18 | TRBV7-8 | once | CASSLVGGGAGRVGEQYF | TGTGCCAGCAGCTTAGTAGGCGGGGGGGCCGGGAGGGTCGGTGAGCAGTACTTC
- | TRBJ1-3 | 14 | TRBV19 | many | CASSPDSLGNTIYF | TGTGCCAGTAGCCCTGACAGTCTCGGGAACACCATATATTTT
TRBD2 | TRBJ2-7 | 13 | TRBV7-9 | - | CASGLAESYEQYF | TGTGCCAGCGGCCTAGCGGAATCCTACGAGCAGTACTTC
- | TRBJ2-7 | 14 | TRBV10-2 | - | CASSGTEPYNEQYF | TGCGCCAGCAGTGGGACCGAGCCTTACAATGAGCAGTACTTC
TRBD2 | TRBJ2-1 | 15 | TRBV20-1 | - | CSARDREAGGVEQFF | TGCAGTGCTAGAGATCGGGAAGCGGGGGGGGTTGAGCAGTTCTTC
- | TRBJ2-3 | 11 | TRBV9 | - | CASSTGGTQYF | TGTGCCAGCTCCACCGGCGGTACGCAGTATTTT
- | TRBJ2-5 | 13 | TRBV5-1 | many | CASSSTVKETQYF | TGCGCCAGCAGCTCGACCGTAAAAGAGACCCAGTACTTC
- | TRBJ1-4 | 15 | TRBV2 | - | CASSEETGTNEKLFF | TGTGCCAGCAGTGAAGAGACAGGTACAAATGAAAAACTGTTTTTT
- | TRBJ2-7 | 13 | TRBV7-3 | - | CASSQSILYEQYF | TGTGCCAGCAGCCAGTCCATCCTCTACGAGCAGTACTTC
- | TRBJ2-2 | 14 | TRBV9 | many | CASSTPASTGELFF | TGTGCCAGCAGCACCCCTGCGAGCACCGGGGAGCTGTTTTTT
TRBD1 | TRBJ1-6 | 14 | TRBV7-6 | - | CASSSDRGLSPLHF | TGTGCCAGCAGCTCGGACAGGGGACTTTCACCCCTCCACTTT